This note documents a single TCR beta chain sequence. Its cognate antigen is unknown. The J segment lost 5 bases and the V segment lost 2 bases, leaving 7 bases of the junction unmatched. Germline CDR1 and CDR2: MNHEY and SVGAGI. The CDR3 contains 16 residues. The sample originates from a study of cytomegalovirus exposure and HLA in healthy donors. Overall study results and limits: By a later analysis, the bulk of CMV-associated TCR beta chains appeared HLA-restricted. In a later analysis, HLA-C alleles had the fewest associated TCRs, DRB1 alleles the most. The authors excluded some V segments, including TRBV6-2 and TRBV6-3, as indistinguishable.

It was with 60 Vbeta and 13 Jbeta primers that the PCR ran. Measured with immunoSEQ multiplex PCR; TCRdb has only the in-frame clones, and not every one. The repertoire consists of 150,000 to 200,000 clones, with about 77% occurring once and the leading ten covering around 2.8%. The chain employs TRBV6-5 and TRBJ2-1; 9 bases agree with TRBD2. This clonotype originated in a woman aged 40 to 55 in good health and CMV-seropositive. Sequencing was done on a sample of PBMCs. The CDR3 coding sequence is TGTGCCAGCAGTTACGGAGGCGGGGGGGCGAACAATGAGCAGTTCTTC. Protein: CASSYGGGGANNEQFF.